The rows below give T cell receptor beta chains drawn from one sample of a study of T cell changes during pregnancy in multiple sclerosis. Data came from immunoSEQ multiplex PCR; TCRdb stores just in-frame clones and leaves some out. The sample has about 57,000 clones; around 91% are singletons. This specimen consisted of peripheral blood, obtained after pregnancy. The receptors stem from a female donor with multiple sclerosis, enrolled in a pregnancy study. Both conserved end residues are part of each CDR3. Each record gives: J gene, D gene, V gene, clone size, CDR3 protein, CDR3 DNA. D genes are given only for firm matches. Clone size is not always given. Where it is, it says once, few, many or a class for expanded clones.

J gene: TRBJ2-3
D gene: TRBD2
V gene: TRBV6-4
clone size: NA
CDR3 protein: CASSARGGSTDTQYF
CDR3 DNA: TGTGCCAGCAGTGCCCGGGGGGGCAGCACAGATACGCAGTATTTT

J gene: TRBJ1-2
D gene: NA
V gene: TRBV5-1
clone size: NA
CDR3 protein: CASSFGAGFDDGYTF
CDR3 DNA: TGCGCCAGCAGCTTTGGGGCAGGGTTCGACGATGGCTACACCTTC

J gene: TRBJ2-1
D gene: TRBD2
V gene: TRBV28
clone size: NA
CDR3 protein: CASDGAGGRNEQFF
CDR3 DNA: TGTGCCAGCGATGGAGCGGGGGGGAGGAATGAGCAGTTCTTC

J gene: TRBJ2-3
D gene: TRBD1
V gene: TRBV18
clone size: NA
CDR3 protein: CASSLGQFTDTQYF
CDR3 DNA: TGTGCCAGCTCACTGGGACAGTTCACAGATACGCAGTATTTT

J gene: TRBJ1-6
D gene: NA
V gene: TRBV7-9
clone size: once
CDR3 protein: CASSNQGSPLHF
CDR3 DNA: TGTGCCAGCAGCAACCAGGGTTCACCCCTCCACTTT

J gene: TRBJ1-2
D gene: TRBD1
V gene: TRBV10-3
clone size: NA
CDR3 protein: CAISDPGQRRANYGYTF
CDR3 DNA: TGTGCCATCAGTGATCCGGGACAGCGACGTGCTAACTATGGCTACACCTTC

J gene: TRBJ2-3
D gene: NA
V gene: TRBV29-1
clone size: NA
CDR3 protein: CSVSELSTDTQYF
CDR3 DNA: TGCAGCGTTAGCGAATTGAGCACAGATACGCAGTATTTT

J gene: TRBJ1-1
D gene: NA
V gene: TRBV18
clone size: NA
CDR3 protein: CASSPDTEAFF
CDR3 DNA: TGTGCCAGCTCACCCGACACTGAAGCTTTCTTT

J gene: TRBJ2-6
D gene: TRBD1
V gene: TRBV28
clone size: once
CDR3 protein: CASKADRAGANVLTF
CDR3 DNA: TGTGCCAGCAAAGCGGACAGGGCTGGGGCCAACGTCCTGACTTTC

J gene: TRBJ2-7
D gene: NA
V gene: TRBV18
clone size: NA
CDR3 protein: CASSPGAPRDEQYF
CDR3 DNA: TGTGCCAGCTCGCCGGGAGCCCCAAGGGACGAGCAGTACTTC

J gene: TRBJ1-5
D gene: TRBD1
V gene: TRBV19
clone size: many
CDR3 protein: CASSGPTGTGLPRGNQPQHF
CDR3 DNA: TGTGCCAGTAGTGGCCCGACCGGGACAGGGCTCCCCAGGGGCAATCAGCCCCAGCATTTT

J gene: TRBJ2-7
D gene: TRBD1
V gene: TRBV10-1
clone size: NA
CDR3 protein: CASSLLPGTASYEQYF
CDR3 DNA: TGCGCCAGCAGTCTTCTACCCGGGACAGCCTCCTACGAGCAGTACTTC

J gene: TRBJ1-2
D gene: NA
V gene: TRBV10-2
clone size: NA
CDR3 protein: CASSGGHPLSIYGYTF
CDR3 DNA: TGCGCCAGCAGTGGGGGACATCCGTTATCAATCTATGGCTACACCTTC

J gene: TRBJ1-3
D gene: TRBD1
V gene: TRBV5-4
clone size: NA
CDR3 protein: CASSLGQGAGNTIYF
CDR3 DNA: TGTGCCAGCAGCTTGGGACAGGGGGCAGGAAACACCATATATTTT

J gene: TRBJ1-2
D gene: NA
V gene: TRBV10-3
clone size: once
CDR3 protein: CAISSDRHYGYTF
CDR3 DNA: TGTGCCATCAGTTCCGACAGGCACTATGGCTACACCTTC

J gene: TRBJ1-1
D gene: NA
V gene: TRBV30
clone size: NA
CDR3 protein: CAWEGSGEWRAFF
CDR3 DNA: TGTGCCTGGGAGGGATCAGGGGAGTGGAGAGCTTTCTTT

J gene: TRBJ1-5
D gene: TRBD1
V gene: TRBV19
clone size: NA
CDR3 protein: CASTTTGQVDTQPQHF
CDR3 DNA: TGTGCCAGTACCACTACGGGACAGGTCGACACTCAGCCCCAGCATTTT

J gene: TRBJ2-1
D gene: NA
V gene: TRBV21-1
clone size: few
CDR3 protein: CASTEGAGPSENEQFF
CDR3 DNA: TGTGCCAGCACCGAGGGGGCAGGCCCATCGGAAAATGAGCAGTTCTTC

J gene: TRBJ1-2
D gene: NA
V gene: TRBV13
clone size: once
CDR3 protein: CASSLGIEGGYTF
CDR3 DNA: TGTGCCAGCAGCTTGGGGATTGAGGGAGGCTACACCTTC

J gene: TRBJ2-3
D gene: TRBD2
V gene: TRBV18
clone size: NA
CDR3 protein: CASSPQTSGVTDTQYF
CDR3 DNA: TGTGCCAGCTCACCCCAGACTAGCGGGGTCACAGATACGCAGTATTTT

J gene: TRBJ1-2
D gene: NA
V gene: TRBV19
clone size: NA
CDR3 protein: CASSTTQHGYTF
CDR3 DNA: TGTGCCAGTAGTACGACACAGCATGGCTACACCTTC

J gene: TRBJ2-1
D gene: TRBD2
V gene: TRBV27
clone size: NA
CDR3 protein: CASSPQPLWRGTRNEQFF
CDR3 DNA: TGTGCCAGCAGTCCCCAACCCCTCTGGCGGGGGACGCGCAATGAGCAGTTCTTC

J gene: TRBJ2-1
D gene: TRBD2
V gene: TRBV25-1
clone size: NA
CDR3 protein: CASSEFRTSGRMFF
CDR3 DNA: TGTGCCAGCAGTGAATTCCGGACTAGCGGGAGGATGTTCTTC

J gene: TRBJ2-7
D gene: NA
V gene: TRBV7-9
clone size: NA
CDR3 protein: CASTPRAGTYEQYF
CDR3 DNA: TGTGCCAGCACTCCCCGGGCGGGGACCTACGAGCAGTACTTC

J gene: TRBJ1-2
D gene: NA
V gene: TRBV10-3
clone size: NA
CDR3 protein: CAISESIVGAYGYTF
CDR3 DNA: TGTGCCATCAGTGAGTCGATAGTGGGAGCTTATGGCTACACCTTC

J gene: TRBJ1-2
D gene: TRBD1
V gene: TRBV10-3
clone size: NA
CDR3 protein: CAISEGTGGHYGYTF
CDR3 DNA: TGTGCCATCAGTGAAGGGACAGGGGGCCACTATGGCTACACCTTC

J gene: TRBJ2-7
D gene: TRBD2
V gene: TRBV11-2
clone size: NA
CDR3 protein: CASGGTSGGAYEQYF
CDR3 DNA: TGTGCCAGCGGAGGGACTAGCGGGGGGGCCTACGAGCAGTACTTC

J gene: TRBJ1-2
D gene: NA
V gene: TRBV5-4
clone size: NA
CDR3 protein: CASSLEGDKVLYGYTF
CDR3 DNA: TGTGCCAGCAGCTTGGAGGGGGACAAGGTACTCTATGGCTACACCTTC

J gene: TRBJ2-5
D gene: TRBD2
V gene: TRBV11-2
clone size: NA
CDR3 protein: CASSPTGLAGYLGETQYF
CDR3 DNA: TGTGCCAGCAGCCCGACGGGACTAGCGGGGTACTTGGGAGAGACCCAGTACTTC

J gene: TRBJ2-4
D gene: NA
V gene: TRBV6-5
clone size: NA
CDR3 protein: CASSRATIANIQYF
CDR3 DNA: TGTGCCAGCAGTAGAGCGACTATCGCGAACATTCAGTACTTC

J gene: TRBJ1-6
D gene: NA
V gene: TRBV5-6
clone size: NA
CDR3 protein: CASSHFTGRDPTLHF
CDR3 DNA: TGTGCCAGCAGCCATTTCACCGGCAGGGATCCGACCCTCCACTTT